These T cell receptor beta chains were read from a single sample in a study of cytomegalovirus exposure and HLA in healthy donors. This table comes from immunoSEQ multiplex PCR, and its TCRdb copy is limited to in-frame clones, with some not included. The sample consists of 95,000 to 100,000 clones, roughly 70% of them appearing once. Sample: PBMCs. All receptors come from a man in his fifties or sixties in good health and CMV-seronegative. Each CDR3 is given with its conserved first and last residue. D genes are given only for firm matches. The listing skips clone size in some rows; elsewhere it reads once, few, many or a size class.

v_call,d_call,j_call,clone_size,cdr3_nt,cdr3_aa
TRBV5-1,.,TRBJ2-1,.,TGCGCCAGCAGCTTGGCCCCCAACAATGAGCAGTTCTTC,CASSLAPNNEQFF
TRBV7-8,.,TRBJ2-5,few,TGTGCCAGCAGCTTAAGGTCAGAAAGTAACTACTTACATCAAGAGACCCAGTACTTC,CASSLRSESNYLHQETQYF
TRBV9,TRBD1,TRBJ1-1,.,TGTGCCAGCAGCCCTCGGGACAGCTACACTGAAGCTTTCTTT,CASSPRDSYTEAFF
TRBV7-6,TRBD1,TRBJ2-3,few,TGTGCCAGCAGCTTAATTACAGGGGAAGGCACAGATACGCAGTATTTT,CASSLITGEGTDTQYF
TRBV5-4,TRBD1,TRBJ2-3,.,TGTGCCAGCAGTTTCGACAGGGTGGCAGATACGCAGTATTTT,CASSFDRVADTQYF
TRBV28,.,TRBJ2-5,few,TGTGCCAGCAGTTTATCTCCGGTGATGGAGACCCAGTACTTC,CASSLSPVMETQYF
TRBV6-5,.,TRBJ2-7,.,TGTGCCAGCAGCCGTAATACCTACGAGCAGTACTTC,CASSRNTYEQYF
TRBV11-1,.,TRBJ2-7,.,TGTGCCAGCAGCTCGGGGGTGGGCACCTACGAGCAGTACTTC,CASSSGVGTYEQYF
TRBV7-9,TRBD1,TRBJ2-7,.,TGTGCCAGCAGCGCAGGACAGGTCTTCAGCGAGCAGTACTTC,CASSAGQVFSEQYF
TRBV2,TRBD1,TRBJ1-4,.,TGTGCCAGCAATTCGAACGGACAGGAAAATGAAAAACTGTTTTTT,CASNSNGQENEKLFF
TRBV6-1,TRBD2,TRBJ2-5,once,TGTGCCAGCAGCCCCCGGGGGGGAAGAGAGACCCAGTACTTC,CASSPRGGRETQYF
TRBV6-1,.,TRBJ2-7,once,TGTGCCAGCAGTGAATATCTAGAGCAGTACTTC,CASSEYLEQYF
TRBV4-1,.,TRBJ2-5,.,TGCGCCAGCAGCCAAGATGGCGGGGGCCGACCTAAAGAGACCCAGTACTTC,CASSQDGGGRPKETQYF
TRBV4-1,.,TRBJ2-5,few,TGCGCCAGCAGCCAAGATTTAGGGGTTCGGGAGACCCAGTACTTC,CASSQDLGVRETQYF
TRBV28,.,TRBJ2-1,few,TGTGCCAGCAGGGCCAGGACGGGGAACAATGAGCAGTTCTTC,CASRARTGNNEQFF
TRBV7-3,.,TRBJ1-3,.,TGTGCCAGCAGCCCCCCTAGGGCAGGGACTACTGGAAACACCATATATTTT,CASSPPRAGTTGNTIYF
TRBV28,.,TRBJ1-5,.,TGTGCCAGCAGCTTTCTCGACTTAAATCAGCCCCAGCATTTT,CASSFLDLNQPQHF
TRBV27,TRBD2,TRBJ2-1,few,TGTGCCAGCAGTTTTGTCGCGGGAGTCAATGAGCAGTTCTTC,CASSFVAGVNEQFF
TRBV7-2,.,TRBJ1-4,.,TGTGCCAGCAGCCCACAGATAGCTAATGAAAAACTGTTTTTT,CASSPQIANEKLFF
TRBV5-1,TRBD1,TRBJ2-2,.,TGCGCCAGCAGCTCTGATACAGGGGGCCGCACCGGGGAGCTGTTTTTT,CASSSDTGGRTGELFF
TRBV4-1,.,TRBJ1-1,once,TGCGCCAGCAGCCAAGTAAGGGTACGGGGCACTGAAGCTTTCTTT,CASSQVRVRGTEAFF
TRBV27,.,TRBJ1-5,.,TGTGCCAGCAGCCTGGGGGCGGGTCAGCCCCAGCATTTT,CASSLGAGQPQHF
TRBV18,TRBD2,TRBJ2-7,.,TGTGCCAGCTCACCACAGACGGGACTAGCGGTTTTCGAGCAGTACTTC,CASSPQTGLAVFEQYF
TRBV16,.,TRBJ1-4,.,TGTGCCAGCAGCCAATCCGGAAAACTGTTTTTT,CASSQSGKLFF
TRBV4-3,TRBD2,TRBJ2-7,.,TGCGCCAGCAGCCGATCGACTAGCGAAGCCTACGAGCAGTACTTC,CASSRSTSEAYEQYF
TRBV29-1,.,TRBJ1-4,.,TGCAGCGTTAAGGTTGGGGGGAATGAAAAACTGTTTTTT,CSVKVGGNEKLFF
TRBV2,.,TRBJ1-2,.,TGTGCCACCGTCGCCGGGGGGACGGGAGGCTACACCTTC,CATVAGGTGGYTF
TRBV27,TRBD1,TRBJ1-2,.,TGTGCCAGCAGTTTATCGGGACAGGGAGATGGCTACACCTTC,CASSLSGQGDGYTF
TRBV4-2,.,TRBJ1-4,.,TGTGCCAGCAGCCAACCCGGGGGGGCAACTAATGAAAAACTGTTTTTT,CASSQPGGATNEKLFF
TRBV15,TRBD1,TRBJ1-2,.,TGTGCCACCAGCAGAGAAGACAGGGTCGGAGGCTACACCTTC,CATSREDRVGGYTF
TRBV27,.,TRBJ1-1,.,TGTGCCAGCAGTTTCACCCGAGGGGGTGAAGCTTTCTTT,CASSFTRGGEAFF
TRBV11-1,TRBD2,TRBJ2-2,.,TGTGCCAGCAGCTGGGGACTAGCGGGGGATGGCGGGGAGCTGTTTTTT,CASSWGLAGDGGELFF
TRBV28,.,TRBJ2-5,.,TGTGCCAGCAGTTTTGGAGGGCAGCAAGAGACCCAGTACTTC,CASSFGGQQETQYF
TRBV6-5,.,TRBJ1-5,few,TGTGCCAGCAGGGCAGGCGATCAGCCCCAGCATTTT,CASRAGDQPQHF
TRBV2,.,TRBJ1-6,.,TGTGCCAGCACCAGGGGTAATTCACCCCTCCACTTT,CASTRGNSPLHF